The rows below give T cell receptor beta chains drawn from one sample of a study of T cells in localized non-small cell lung cancer. Here immunoSEQ multiplex PCR was the method, and the copy in TCRdb shows in-frame clones only, minus some. Of 33,000 or so clones listed, roughly 87% are singletons. Here the sequenced sample was peripheral blood, taken before any cancer treatment. The receptors stem from a male donor at least 60 years old with stage III squamous cell lung carcinoma. CDR3s include the opening cysteine and the closing phenylalanine or tryptophan. D genes are given only for firm matches. The size entry is marked missing in some rows and otherwise reads once, few, many or a size class.

TRBV6-1	-	TRBD1	13	TRBJ1-1	CASSETGGAEAFF	TGTGCCAGCAGCGAAACAGGGGGCGCCGAAGCTTTCTTT
TRBV6-1	-	-	15	TRBJ1-5	CASSGGRPDRDPQHF	TGTGCCAGCAGTGGGGGGAGACCCGACCGAGACCCCCAGCATTTT
TRBV7-3	-	-	15	TRBJ1-6	CASSLTDTYNSPLHF	TGTGCCAGCAGCTTAACGGACACTTATAATTCACCCCTCCACTTT
TRBV7-9	-	-	15	TRBJ2-1	CASSRGRGSYNEQFF	TGTGCCAGCAGTCGAGGACGGGGATCGTACAATGAGCAGTTCTTC
TRBV13	once	TRBD1	15	TRBJ1-1	CASSPGQGAYTEAFF	TGTGCCAGCAGCCCGGGACAGGGGGCATACACTGAAGCTTTCTTT
TRBV18	-	-	13	TRBJ1-1	CASSPGQTVEAFF	TGTGCCAGCTCACCGGGGCAGACCGTTGAAGCTTTCTTT
TRBV30	-	-	14	TRBJ1-5	CAWSVSVGNQPQHF	TGTGCCTGGAGTGTATCAGTTGGCAATCAGCCCCAGCATTTT
TRBV4-1	-	TRBD1	19	TRBJ2-3	CASSPKGSGQSSSTDTQYF	TGCGCCAGCAGCCCAAAAGGGTCGGGACAGTCTTCTAGCACAGATACGCAGTATTTT
TRBV5-1	-	-	14	TRBJ1-1	CASSFTGSNTEAFF	TGCGCCAGCAGCTTTACAGGTTCGAACACTGAAGCTTTCTTT
TRBV7-2	-	-	15	TRBJ2-1	CASSNAGQSWDEQFF	TGTGCCAGCAGTAATGCGGGACAGTCCTGGGATGAGCAGTTCTTC
TRBV2	-	-	14	TRBJ2-2	CASSLGPDTGELFF	TGTGCCAGCAGCCTTGGGCCTGACACCGGGGAGCTGTTTTTT
TRBV29-1	-	TRBD2	15	TRBJ2-1	CSVDSTGGGSYEQFF	TGCAGCGTTGACAGTACGGGCGGGGGGTCTTATGAGCAGTTCTTC
TRBV2	-	-	13	TRBJ1-3	CASKGLTGNTIYF	TGTGCCAGCAAGGGCCTTACTGGAAACACCATATATTTT
TRBV27	-	TRBD1	16	TRBJ1-6	CASRPGQGSNNSPLHF	TGTGCCAGCAGGCCGGGACAGGGGTCTAATAATTCACCCCTCCACTTT
TRBV6-5	-	TRBD2	15	TRBJ2-5	CASSYSSGTRETQYF	TGTGCCAGCAGTTACTCGAGCGGGACCCGAGAGACCCAGTACTTC
TRBV28	-	TRBD2	13	TRBJ2-3	CASCGGSTDTQYF	TGTGCCAGCTGCGGGGGAAGCACAGATACGCAGTATTTT
TRBV5-4	-	TRBD1	14	TRBJ1-1	CASSSDRGHFEAFF	TGTGCCAGCAGCTCGGACAGGGGGCATTTTGAAGCTTTCTTT
TRBV5-5	-	TRBD1	14	TRBJ1-3	CASNRPGGGNTIYF	TGTGCCAGCAACCGACCAGGGGGGGGAAACACCATATATTTT
TRBV7-9	-	-	13	TRBJ2-7	CASSLATTNEQYF	TGTGCCAGCAGCTTAGCGACGACAAACGAGCAGTACTTC
TRBV5-1	-	-	17	TRBJ2-5	CASSLGGGTGARETQYF	TGCGCCAGCAGCTTGGGGGGAGGAACAGGGGCCCGAGAGACCCAGTACTTC
TRBV9	-	-	12	TRBJ2-7	CASGQGMNEQYF	TGTGCCAGCGGTCAGGGGATGAACGAGCAGTACTTC
TRBV29-1	-	TRBD1	13	TRBJ1-5	CSVGRGAGQPQHF	TGCAGCGTTGGCAGGGGGGCGGGTCAGCCCCAGCATTTT
TRBV20-1	-	-	11	TRBJ1-1	CSGSRNTEAFF	TGCAGTGGCAGTCGGAACACTGAAGCTTTCTTT
TRBV28	few	-	14	TRBJ2-1	CASSRTDSYNEQFF	TGTGCCAGCAGTCGGACAGACTCCTACAATGAGCAGTTCTTC
TRBV5-5	-	-	14	TRBJ1-5	CASSLGGPSQPQHF	TGTGCCAGCAGCTTGGGAGGACCTAGTCAGCCCCAGCATTTT
TRBV7-2	once	-	13	TRBJ1-1	CASSLDKPAKAFF	TGTGCCAGCAGCTTAGACAAACCCGCTAAAGCTTTCTTT
TRBV20-1	-	-	10	TRBJ1-1	CSAVGTEAFF	TGCAGTGCGGTTGGCACTGAAGCTTTCTTT
TRBV6-4	-	-	15	TRBJ2-3	CASSDSSTLSDTQYF	TGTGCCAGCAGTGACTCAAGCACGTTGTCGGATACGCAGTATTTT
TRBV4-2	-	TRBD1	14	TRBJ2-7	CASSQGQGSYEQYF	TGTGCCAGCAGCCAAGGACAGGGGTCCTACGAGCAGTACTTC
TRBV5-6	once	-	13	TRBJ2-3	CASSLEAEDTQYF	TGTGCCAGCAGCTTAGAGGCGGAAGATACGCAGTATTTT
TRBV7-8	-	-	15	TRBJ1-4	CASSIGGLDNEKLFF	TGTGCCAGCAGCATAGGGGGTCTGGATAATGAAAAACTGTTTTTT
TRBV6-5	once	-	12	TRBJ2-3	CASSPRTGSEYF	TGTGCCAGCAGTCCCCGGACCGGGAGTGAGTATTTT
TRBV6-5	-	-	14	TRBJ1-5	CASSYSQADQPQHF	TGTGCCAGCAGTTACTCGCAAGCAGATCAGCCCCAGCATTTT
TRBV7-4	-	-	14	TRBJ2-7	CASSWVRGSYEQYF	TGTGCCAGCAGCTGGGTCCGGGGCTCCTACGAGCAGTACTTC
TRBV18	-	-	14	TRBJ1-4	CASSAGSINEKLFF	TGTGCCAGCTCGGCCGGGTCGATTAATGAAAAACTGTTTTTT
TRBV5-1	-	TRBD1	14	TRBJ1-1	CASSSDRDDTEAFF	TGCGCCAGCAGCTCCGACAGGGACGACACTGAAGCTTTCTTT
TRBV7-6	-	TRBD2	16	TRBJ2-2	CASSPSSGRAHGELFF	TGTGCCAGCAGCCCATCTAGCGGGAGGGCCCACGGGGAGCTGTTTTTT
TRBV6-1	-	-	13	TRBJ1-5	CASSEALRQPQHF	TGTGCCAGCAGTGAAGCGCTTCGGCAGCCCCAGCATTTT
TRBV7-2	-	TRBD1	15	TRBJ2-5	CASTLEGTGRETQYF	TGTGCCAGCACCTTAGAAGGGACAGGGAGAGAGACCCAGTACTTC
TRBV5-4	-	-	13	TRBJ2-7	CASSLTGKGEQYF	TGTGCCAGCAGCTTGACAGGGAAGGGGGAGCAGTACTTC
TRBV7-9	-	-	15	TRBJ2-1	CASSVTGTGSDEQFF	TGTGCCAGCAGCGTTACCGGGACTGGGAGCGATGAGCAGTTCTTC
TRBV18	-	-	13	TRBJ1-1	CASSPPPNTEAFF	TGTGCCAGCTCACCACCCCCGAACACTGAAGCTTTCTTT
TRBV7-3	-	-	14	TRBJ2-2	CASSLTLNTGELFF	TGTGCCAGCAGCTTGACGCTGAACACCGGGGAGCTGTTTTTT
TRBV5-6	-	-	17	TRBJ1-3	CASSPRDGFLSGNTIYF	TGTGCCAGCAGCCCGCGGGACGGCTTTCTCTCTGGAAACACCATATATTTT
TRBV30	-	TRBD1	13	TRBJ2-1	CASLGQGNNEQFF	TGTGCCTCCCTCGGACAGGGAAACAATGAGCAGTTCTTC
TRBV6-4	once	-	13	TRBJ2-1	CASSPGTLNEQFF	TGTGCCAGCAGTCCCGGGACCCTAAATGAGCAGTTCTTC
TRBV11-1	once	-	14	TRBJ2-5	CASSGRGPQETQYF	TGTGCCAGCAGCGGCAGGGGTCCCCAAGAGACCCAGTACTTC
TRBV7-9	-	-	13	TRBJ2-3	CASSSMGEDTQYF	TGTGCCAGCAGCTCAATGGGGGAAGATACGCAGTATTTT
TRBV19	-	-	16	TRBJ1-3	CASSIDGKASGNTIYF	TGTGCCAGTAGTATCGACGGGAAGGCCTCTGGAAACACCATATATTTT
TRBV6-6	-	-	14	TRBJ2-3	CASSYSNGRDTQYF	TGTGCCAGCAGTTACTCGAACGGGAGAGATACGCAGTATTTT
TRBV19	-	TRBD1	14	TRBJ1-6	CASSIDGTDSPLHF	TGTGCCAGTAGTATCGACGGGACAGATTCACCCCTCCACTTT
TRBV27	once	-	12	TRBJ1-2	CASKEGNYGYTF	TGTGCCAGCAAGGAAGGAAACTATGGCTACACCTTC
TRBV5-1	-	-	12	TRBJ2-5	CASSIAQETQYF	TGCGCCAGCAGCATAGCTCAAGAGACCCAGTACTTC
TRBV5-1	few	TRBD1	15	TRBJ1-6	CASSPGQGAGSPLHF	TGCGCCAGCAGCCCTGGACAGGGGGCCGGTTCACCCCTCCACTTT
TRBV10-2	-	-	15	TRBJ1-5	CASSERAAGNQPQHF	TGCGCCAGCAGTGAGAGGGCCGCGGGCAATCAGCCCCAGCATTTT
TRBV7-3	-	-	14	TRBJ1-2	CASGTGSGLYGYTF	TGTGCCAGCGGCACAGGGTCTGGGCTCTATGGCTACACCTTC